This T cell receptor (beta chain) was recorded in a study of post-analysis software for immune sequencing data. Unique molecular identifiers featured in each of the TCR beta cDNA libraries. TCRdb re-called the PCR reads through MiXCR, storing one row per CDR3 protein. The sample holds approximately 360,000 distinct CDR3 sequences, approximately 33% seen once. This clonotype occurred a few times. Antigen: not known. V was trimmed by 0 bases and J by 13 bases, leaving 20 bases between them. This CDR3 has 15 amino acids. The germline V gene has CDR1 SGHKS and CDR2 YYEKEE (reference sequence). The study's findings and limits: There were five TRBV segments more frequent in patients than controls, and TRBV5-6, TRBV5-1 and TRBV20-1 were among them.

The sample consisted of blood. This receptor was obtained from a girl under 18 with multiple sclerosis. V usage is TRBV5-5 and J usage is TRBJ2-1, with D possibly TRBD2 on 5 matching bases. The CDR3, as DNA: TGTGCCAGCAGCTTGGATCCCCGAGGGAGCGCCCCCCAGTTCTTC. Translating it yields CASSLDPRGSAPQFF.